This TCR beta chain came from a study of CXCR3-negative and CXCR3-positive naive CD8 T cells. The CDR3 covers 13 residues. CDR1 is SQVTM, CDR2 ANQGSEA, per germline. Regarding this clonotype: Its specificity is unknown.

The authors made the TRB cDNA libraries by 5' RACE using UMI labels. TCRdb re-called the 5' RACE reads and catalogs CDR3 proteins one per entry, DNA excluded. The table gives about 56,000 distinct CDR3 sequences; the top ten clones make up about 0.84% of it. The study's findings and limits: The study found more hydrophobic TRB CDR3s in CXCR3-positive naive cells than in CXCR3-negative naive cells.

This TCR came from a human donor in good health. Some clones in this sample may be carry-over from other donors' samples. The chain employs TRBV29-1 and TRBJ1-1; the D call from TCRdb, TRBD1, cannot be confirmed without DNA. Sequenced material: naive CXCR3+ CD8+ T cells from blood. The sample's subset: CD45RO-CCR7+CD27+CD95- naive CD8+ T cells expressing CXCR3 (TNR3+). The CDR3 reads CSGDHRGGTEAFF. The complete variable domain, with remaining parts taken from reference TRBV29-1 and TRBJ1-1, reads SAVISQKPSRDICQRGTSLTIQCQVDSQVTMMFWYRQQPGQSLTLIATANQGSEATYESGFVIDKFPISRPNLTFSTLTVSNMSPEDSSIYLCSGDHRGGTEAFFGQGTRLTVV.